This T cell receptor (beta chain) comes out of a study of cytomegalovirus exposure and HLA in healthy donors. PCR used 60 Vbeta primers and 13 Jbeta primers. Generated by immunoSEQ multiplex PCR, the TCRdb table keeps only in-frame clones and is missing some. The sample carries 200,000 or so clones, approximately 82% recorded once. Germline CDR1 reads MDHEN; CDR2 reads SYDVKM. Trimming shortened V by 8 bases and J by 4 bases, and 17 bases separated the two germline ends. The CDR3 is 15 amino acids. The specimen sequenced was PBMCs. The clonotype comes from a male donor in good health and CMV-seronegative. J is TRBJ2-2 and V is TRBV28; D perhaps matches TRBD1 (6 bases). The CDR3 DNA follows: TGTGCCAGCCGCACATACCTAGGGGGCACCGGGGAGCTGTTTTTT. Amino acids: CASRTYLGGTGELFF.